The 8 T cell receptor beta chains below all came from one sample that was sequenced in a study of cytomegalovirus exposure and HLA in healthy donors. Primers for the PCR totalled 60 Vbeta and 13 Jbeta. Repertoires were generated with immunoSEQ multiplex PCR, while TCRdb's copy carries only in-frame clones and drops some. The sample includes roughly 120,000 clones, approximately 78% of them seen just once. Sequencing input: PBMCs. These receptors came from a woman aged 25 to 39 in good health and CMV-seronegative.

The chain joins TRBV13 to TRBJ1-5; a weak D match, TRBD1 (6 bases). The CDR3 spans 14 residues. V shed 0 bases and J shed 4 bases, with 7 bases lying between them. Germline CDR1 is PRHDT and CDR2 is FYEKMQ (reference sequence). CDR3 in DNA: TGTGCCAGCAGCTTAGGAGGGGGAAATCAGCCCCAGCATTTT. Translation: CASSLGGGNQPQHF.

The genes are TRBV4-1 and TRBJ1-4; 7 nucleotides line up with TRBD1. Trimming took 0 bases from V and 3 from J; bases not matched to a gene: 7. The CDR3 extends over 17 amino acids. Germline-derived CDR1 and CDR2 are MGHRA and YSYEKL. The CDR3 here is CASSQEPSGGANEKLFF. CDR3 DNA: TGCGCCAGCAGCCAAGAACCCTCAGGGGGTGCTAATGAAAAACTGTTTTTT.

This clone was seen a few times. The rearrangement links TRBV29-1 to TRBJ2-5, with D perhaps TRBD2 (7 bases). The assigned J gene may be wrong: the sequence end matches TRBJ2-7 better. The CDR3 sequence is 15 residues long. Germline loops: CDR1 SQVTM, CDR2 ANQGSEA. The CDR3 nucleotides are TGCAGCGTTGAGGGGGGGCAAGGGGCTTCCTACGAGCAGTACTTC. The encoded protein is CSVEGGQGASYEQYF.

The chain is built from TRBV6-5 and TRBJ1-5; 11 bases map to TRBD1. Trimming cost V 6 bases and J 2 bases; bases outside gene matches: 0. The germline V gene encodes CDR1 MNHEY and CDR2 SVGAGI. CDR3 size: 14 residues. The CDR3 DNA sequence: TGTGCCAGCAGGGGACAGGGGGGCAATCAGCCCCAGCATTTT. Amino acids: CASRGQGGNQPQHF.

The chain uses TRBV9 and TRBJ2-7; 10 bases match TRBD1. The CDR3 runs 15 residues. V lost 3 bases, J lost 4 bases, and 7 bases stayed unmatched. CDR1 SGDLS and CDR2 YYNGEE come from the germline V gene. For the CDR3, the DNA is TGTGCCAGCAGCGCCGGGACAGGGGCGGGATACGAGCAGTACTTC. This codes for CASSAGTGAGYEQYF.

The chain has TRBV28 and TRBJ1-2, with D maybe TRBD1 (6 bases). Germline V CDR1 and CDR2: MDHEN, SYDVKM. Trimming took 10 bases from V and 4 from J, leaving 19 bases between them. This CDR3 has 14 residues. For the CDR3, the DNA is TGTGCCATCACCTTGGGGGCAGGCCCCTATGGCTACACCTTC. It translates to CAITLGAGPYGYTF.

The chain's CDR3 is CASSIGDNAIGISNQPQHF. Here the CDR3 DNA reads TGTGCCAGTAGTATTGGTGACAACGCGATTGGAATTAGCAATCAGCCCCAGCATTTT. The gene calls are TRBV19 and TRBJ1-5; D is unresolved. The CDR3 covers 19 residues. CDR1 and CDR2 (germline): LNHDA, SQIVND (reference sequence). V lost 3 bases, J lost 0 bases, and 21 bases lay in between.

The genes are TRBV7-9 and TRBJ1-2; 9 bases are a match to TRBD1. V dropped 6 bases and J dropped 4; count of bases not matched to a gene: 3. The CDR3 consists of 13 residues. Per the germline V gene, CDR1 is SEHNR and CDR2 is FQNEAQ (reference sequence). CDR3 nucleotide sequence: TGTGCCAGCAGAACGGGACAGGGCTATGGCTACACCTTC. This gives the protein CASRTGQGYGYTF. Combining the CDR3 with reference TRBV7-9 and TRBJ1-2 gives the whole variable domain DTGVSQNPRHKITKRGQNVTFRCDPISEHNRLYWYRQTLGQGPEFLTYFQNEAQLEKSRLLSDRFSAERPKGSFSTLEIQRTEQGDSAMYLCASRTGQGYGYTFGSGTRLTVV.